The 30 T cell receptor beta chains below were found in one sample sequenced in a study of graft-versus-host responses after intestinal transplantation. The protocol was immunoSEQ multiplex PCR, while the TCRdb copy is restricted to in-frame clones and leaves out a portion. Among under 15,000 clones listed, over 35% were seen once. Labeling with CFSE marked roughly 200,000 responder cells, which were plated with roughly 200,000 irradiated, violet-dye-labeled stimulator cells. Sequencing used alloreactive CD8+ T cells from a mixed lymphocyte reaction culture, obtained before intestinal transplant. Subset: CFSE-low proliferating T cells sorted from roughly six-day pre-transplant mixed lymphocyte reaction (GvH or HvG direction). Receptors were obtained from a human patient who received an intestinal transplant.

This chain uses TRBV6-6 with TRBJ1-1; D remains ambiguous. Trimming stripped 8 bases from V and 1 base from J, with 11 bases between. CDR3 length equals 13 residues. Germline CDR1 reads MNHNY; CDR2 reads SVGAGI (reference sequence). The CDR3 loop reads CASVGRSNTEAFF. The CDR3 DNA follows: TGTGCCAGCGTGGGTAGGTCGAACACTGAAGCTTTCTTT.

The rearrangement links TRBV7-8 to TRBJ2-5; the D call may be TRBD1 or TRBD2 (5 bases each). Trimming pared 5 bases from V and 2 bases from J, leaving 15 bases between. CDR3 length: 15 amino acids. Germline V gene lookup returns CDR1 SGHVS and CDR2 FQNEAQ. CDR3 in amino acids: CASSLRGSPQETQYF. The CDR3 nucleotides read TGTGCCAGCAGCCTGAGGGGCTCTCCGCAAGAGACCCAGTACTTC.

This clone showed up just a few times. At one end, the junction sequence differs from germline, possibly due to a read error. CDR3 residues: CASSSDRSVYF. In DNA, the CDR3 is TGTGCCAGCAGCTCTGACAGGTCTGTTTACTTC. This chain uses TRBV7-9 with TRBJ1-2, with D perhaps TRBD1 (6 bases). CDR1 and CDR2 (germline): SEHNR, FQNEAQ (reference sequence). The CDR3 spans 11 residues.

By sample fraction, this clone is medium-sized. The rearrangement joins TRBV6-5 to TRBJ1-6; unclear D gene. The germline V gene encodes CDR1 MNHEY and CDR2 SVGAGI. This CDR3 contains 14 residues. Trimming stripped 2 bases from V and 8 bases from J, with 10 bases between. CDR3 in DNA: TGTGCCAGCAGTTACGGTTCAGGAGATTCACCCCTCCACTTT. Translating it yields CASSYGSGDSPLHF.

CDR3 loop: CASSLGGGPQHF. As DNA, the CDR3 is TGTGCCAGCAGCTTAGGGGGGGGGCCCCAGCATTTT. The chain joins TRBV13 to TRBJ1-5, with D possibly TRBD1 on 5 matching bases. Germline loops: CDR1 PRHDT, CDR2 FYEKMQ (reference sequence). Trimming cost V 0 bases and J 9 bases, with 6 bases left between them. CDR3 length: 12 residues.

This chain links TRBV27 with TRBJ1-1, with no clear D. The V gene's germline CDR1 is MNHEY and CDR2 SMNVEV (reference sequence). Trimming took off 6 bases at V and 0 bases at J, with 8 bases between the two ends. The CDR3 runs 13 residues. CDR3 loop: CASSHGVNTEAFF. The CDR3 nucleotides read TGTGCCAGCAGCCACGGAGTGAACACTGAAGCTTTCTTT.

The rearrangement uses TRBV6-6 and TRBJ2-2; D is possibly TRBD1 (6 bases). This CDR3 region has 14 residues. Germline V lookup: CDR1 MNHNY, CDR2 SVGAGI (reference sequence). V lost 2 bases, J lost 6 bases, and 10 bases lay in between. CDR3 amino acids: CASSYLGGPGELFF. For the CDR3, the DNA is TGTGCCAGCAGTTACCTTGGGGGCCCCGGGGAGCTGTTTTTT.

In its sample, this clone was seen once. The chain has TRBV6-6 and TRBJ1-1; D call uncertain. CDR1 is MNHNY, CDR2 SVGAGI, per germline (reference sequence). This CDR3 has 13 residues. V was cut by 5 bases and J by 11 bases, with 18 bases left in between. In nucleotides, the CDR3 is TGTGCCAGCAGTAACATACAAGTCACCACGGCTTTCTTT. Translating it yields CASSNIQVTTAFF.

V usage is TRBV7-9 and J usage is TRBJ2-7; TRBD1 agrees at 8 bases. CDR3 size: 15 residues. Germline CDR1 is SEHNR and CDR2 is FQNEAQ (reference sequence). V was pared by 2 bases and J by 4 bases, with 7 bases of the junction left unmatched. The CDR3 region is CASSLPGQGLYEQYF. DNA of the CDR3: TGTGCCAGCAGCTTACCAGGACAGGGCCTTTACGAGCAGTACTTC.

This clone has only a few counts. As DNA, the CDR3 is TGTGCCAGCAGCTCCAGCGGGGGGGCAGGAGATACGCAGTATTTT. Residues: CASSSSGGAGDTQYF. The rearrangement links TRBV11-2 to TRBJ2-3; 10 bases are shared with TRBD2. Germline V gene data show CDR1 as SGHAT and CDR2 as FQNNGV. The length of the CDR3 is 15 residues. V was clipped by 4 bases and J by 5 bases; unmatched bases: 6.

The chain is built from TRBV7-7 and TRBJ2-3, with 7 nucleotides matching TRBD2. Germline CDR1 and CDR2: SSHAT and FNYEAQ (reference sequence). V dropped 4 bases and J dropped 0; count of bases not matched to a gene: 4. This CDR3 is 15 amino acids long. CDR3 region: CASSWTSSSTDTQYF. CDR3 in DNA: TGTGCCAGCAGCTGGACTAGTTCTAGCACAGATACGCAGTATTTT.

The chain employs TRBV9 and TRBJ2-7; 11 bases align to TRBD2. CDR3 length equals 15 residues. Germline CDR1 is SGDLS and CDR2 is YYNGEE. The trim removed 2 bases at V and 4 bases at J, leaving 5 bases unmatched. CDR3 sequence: CASSVIAGGPYEQYF. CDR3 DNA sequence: TGTGCCAGCAGCGTCATAGCGGGGGGGCCATACGAGCAGTACTTC.

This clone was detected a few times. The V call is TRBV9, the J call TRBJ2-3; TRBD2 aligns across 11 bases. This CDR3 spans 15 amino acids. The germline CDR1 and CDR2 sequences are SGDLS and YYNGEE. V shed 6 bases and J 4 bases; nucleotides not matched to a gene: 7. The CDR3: CASTPSGGFADTQYF. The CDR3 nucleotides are TGTGCCAGCACCCCTAGCGGGGGGTTCGCAGATACGCAGTATTTT.

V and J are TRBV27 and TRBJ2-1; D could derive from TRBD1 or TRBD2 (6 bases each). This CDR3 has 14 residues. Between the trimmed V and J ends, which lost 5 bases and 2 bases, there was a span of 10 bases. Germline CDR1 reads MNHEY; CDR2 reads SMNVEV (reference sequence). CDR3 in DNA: TGTGCCAGCAGTCTCGGGGGCCCCTACAATGAGCAGTTCTTC. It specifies CASSLGGPYNEQFF.

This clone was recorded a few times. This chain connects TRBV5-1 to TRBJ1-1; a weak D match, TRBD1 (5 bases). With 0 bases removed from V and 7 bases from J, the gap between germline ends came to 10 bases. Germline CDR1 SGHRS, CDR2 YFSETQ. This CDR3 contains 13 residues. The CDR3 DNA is TGCGCCAGCAGCTTGGGGGGGACTGATGAAGCTTTCTTT. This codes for CASSLGGTDEAFF.

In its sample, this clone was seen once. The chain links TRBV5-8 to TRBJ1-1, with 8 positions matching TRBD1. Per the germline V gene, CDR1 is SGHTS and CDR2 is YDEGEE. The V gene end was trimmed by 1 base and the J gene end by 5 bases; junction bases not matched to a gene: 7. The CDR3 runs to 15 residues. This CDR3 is CASSLPGGAGTEAFF. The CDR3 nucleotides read TGTGCCAGCAGCTTGCCAGGGGGCGCGGGGACTGAAGCTTTCTTT.

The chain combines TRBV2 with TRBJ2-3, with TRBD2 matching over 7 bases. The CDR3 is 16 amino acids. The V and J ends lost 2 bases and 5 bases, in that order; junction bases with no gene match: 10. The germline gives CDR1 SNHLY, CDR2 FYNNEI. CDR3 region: CASSESLAALGDTQYF. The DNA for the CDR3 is TGTGCCAGCAGTGAATCCCTAGCGGCGTTGGGAGATACGCAGTATTTT.

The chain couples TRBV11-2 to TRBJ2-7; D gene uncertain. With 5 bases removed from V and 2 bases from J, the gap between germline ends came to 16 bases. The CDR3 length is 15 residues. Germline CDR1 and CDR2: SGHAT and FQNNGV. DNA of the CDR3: TGTGCCAGCAGCCCTTACAGTGGATTCCCCTACGAGCAGTACTTC. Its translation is CASSPYSGFPYEQYF.

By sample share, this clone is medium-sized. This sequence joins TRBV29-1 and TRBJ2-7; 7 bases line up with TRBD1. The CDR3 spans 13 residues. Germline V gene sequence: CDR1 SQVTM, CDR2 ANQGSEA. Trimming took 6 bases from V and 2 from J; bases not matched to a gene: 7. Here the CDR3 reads CSVRGGLTYEQYF. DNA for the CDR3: TGCAGCGTCAGAGGGGGCCTCACCTACGAGCAGTACTTC.

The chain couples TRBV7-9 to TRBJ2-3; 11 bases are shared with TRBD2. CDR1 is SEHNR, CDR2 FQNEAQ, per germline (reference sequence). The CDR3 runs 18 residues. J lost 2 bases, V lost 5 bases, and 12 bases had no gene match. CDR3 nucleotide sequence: TGTGCCAGCAGCCCGGGGATTAGCGGGGGGGTAGACACAGATACGCAGTATTTT. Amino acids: CASSPGISGGVDTDTQYF.

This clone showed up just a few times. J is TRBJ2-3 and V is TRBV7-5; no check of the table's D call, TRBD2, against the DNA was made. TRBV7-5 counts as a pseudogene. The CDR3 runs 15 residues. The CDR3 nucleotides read TGTGTCAGAAGCTTGGTCGGGGGGAGCACAGATACGCAGTATTTT. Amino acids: CVRSLVGGSTDTQYF.

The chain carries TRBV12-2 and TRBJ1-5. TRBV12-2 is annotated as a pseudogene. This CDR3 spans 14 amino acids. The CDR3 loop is CASRLAVGDQPQHF. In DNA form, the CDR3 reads TGTGCAAGTCGCTTAGCGGTTGGGGATCAGCCCCAGCATTTT.

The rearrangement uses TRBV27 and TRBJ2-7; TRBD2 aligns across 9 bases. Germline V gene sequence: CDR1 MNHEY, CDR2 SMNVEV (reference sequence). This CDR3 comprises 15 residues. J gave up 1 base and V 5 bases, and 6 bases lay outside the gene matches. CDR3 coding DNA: TGTGCCAGCAGTATTAGCGGGGGAGGGTCCTACGAGCAGTACTTC. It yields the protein CASSISGGGSYEQYF.

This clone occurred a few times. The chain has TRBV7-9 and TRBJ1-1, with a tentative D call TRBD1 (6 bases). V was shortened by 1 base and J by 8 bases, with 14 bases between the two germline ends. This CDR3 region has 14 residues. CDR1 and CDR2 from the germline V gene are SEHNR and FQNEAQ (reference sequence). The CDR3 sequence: CASSLVIVGTEAFF. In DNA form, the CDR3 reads TGTGCCAGCAGCTTAGTTATCGTTGGGACAGAAGCTTTCTTT.

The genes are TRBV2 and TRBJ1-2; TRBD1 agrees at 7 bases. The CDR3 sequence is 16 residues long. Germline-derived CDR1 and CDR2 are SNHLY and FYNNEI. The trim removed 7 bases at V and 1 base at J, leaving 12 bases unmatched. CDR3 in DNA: TGTGCCAGCAAAGACGGGACAGCCTATTTTAACTATGGCTACACCTTC. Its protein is CASKDGTAYFNYGYTF.

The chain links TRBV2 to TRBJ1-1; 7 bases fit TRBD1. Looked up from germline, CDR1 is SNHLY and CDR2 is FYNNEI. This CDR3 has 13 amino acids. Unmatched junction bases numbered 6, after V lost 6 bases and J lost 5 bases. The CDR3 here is CASSPGGYTEAFF. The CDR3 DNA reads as TGTGCCAGCAGCCCAGGGGGTTATACTGAAGCTTTCTTT.

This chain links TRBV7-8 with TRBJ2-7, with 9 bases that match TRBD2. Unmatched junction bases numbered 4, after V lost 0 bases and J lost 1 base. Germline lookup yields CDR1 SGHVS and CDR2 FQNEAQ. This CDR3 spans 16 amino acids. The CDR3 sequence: CASSLARTSASYEQYF. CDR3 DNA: TGTGCCAGCAGCTTAGCGCGGACTAGCGCGTCCTACGAGCAGTACTTC.

The CDR3 nucleotides read TGTGCCAGCAGCGTATCCGGGACAGTGAACTATGGCTACACCTTC. This translates into CASSVSGTVNYGYTF. This chain connects TRBV9 to TRBJ1-2; TRBD1 aligns across 7 bases. Germline V CDR1 and CDR2: SGDLS, YYNGEE. J lost 2 bases, V lost 1 base, and 5 bases had no gene match. This CDR3 spans 15 amino acids.

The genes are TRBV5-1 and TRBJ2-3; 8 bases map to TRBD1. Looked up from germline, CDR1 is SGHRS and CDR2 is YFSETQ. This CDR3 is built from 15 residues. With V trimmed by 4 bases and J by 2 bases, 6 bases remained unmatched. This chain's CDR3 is CASSRWTGPTDTQYF. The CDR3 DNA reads TGCGCCAGCAGCCGATGGACAGGGCCCACAGATACGCAGTATTTT.

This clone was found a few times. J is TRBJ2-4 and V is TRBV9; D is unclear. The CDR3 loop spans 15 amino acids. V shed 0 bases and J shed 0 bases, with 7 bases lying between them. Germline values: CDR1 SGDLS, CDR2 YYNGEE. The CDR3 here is CASSVDGLAKNIQYF. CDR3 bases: TGTGCCAGCAGCGTAGACGGTCTAGCCAAAAACATTCAGTACTTC.